This paragraph reports one T cell receptor beta chain. Its antigen is unidentified. Memory CD4+ cells were the fraction left after CD45RA+ naive selection. The entry originates in a study of shared clonotypes between healthy human individuals. Germline V gene data show CDR1 as SGHNT and CDR2 as YYREEE (reference sequence). This CDR3 comprises 14 residues. Germline trimming cut 4 bases from V and 3 bases from J; bases unmatched to any gene: 6. Several immunoSEQ plates held equal portions of the genomic DNA taken from each subset. The repertoire was sequenced with immunoSEQ multiplex PCR; TCRdb's copy has only in-frame clones and lacks some. The sample yields more than 900,000 clones, around three quarters seen once. Points from the study as a whole: A handful of donors shared about 5% of their naive CD4 clonotypes.

The rearrangement links TRBV5-4 to TRBJ2-7, with 8 bases that match TRBD1. Material for sequencing was memory CD4+ T cells from PBMCs. As for subset: CD45RA-negative fraction. The TCR comes from a man aged 18 to 35 in good health. Some clones in this sample may be carry-over from other donors' samples. This chain's CDR3 is CASSADREYYEQYF. The DNA of the CDR3 is TGTGCCAGCAGCGCGGACAGGGAATACTACGAGCAGTACTTC.